This passage covers 13 T cell receptor beta chains from one sample sequenced in a study of T cells in Graves' hyperthyroidism and ophthalmopathy. The CDR3 regions of TCR beta were amplified from RNA transcripts. The TCR CDR3 was amplified in a first-round RT-PCR using the HTBI primer set. TCRdb called the multiplex PCR reads again in MiXCR, with one record for every CDR3 protein. The sample includes about 600,000 distinct CDR3 sequences, approximately 15% of them seen just once. Sequencing used blood. These receptor sequences come from a woman aged 35 to 49 with Graves' ophthalmopathy.

This clonotype was found a few times. The V gene is TRBV19, the J gene TRBJ1-2; D not certain. The germline V and J ends were trimmed by 8 bases and 3 bases, with 13 bases remaining between them. The CDR3 loop spans 13 amino acids. The germline V gene encodes CDR1 LNHDA and CDR2 SQIVND (reference sequence). Here the CDR3 reads CASSAGNDYGYTF. Here the CDR3 DNA reads TGTGCCAGTTCAGCGGGGAACGACTATGGCTACACCTTC.

V and J are TRBV19 and TRBJ1-2, with TRBD1 matching over 9 bases. The V segment lost 7 bases and the J segment 10 bases; nucleotides outside the gene matches: 4. This CDR3 has 11 residues. Per germline, CDR1 LNHDA and CDR2 SQIVND (reference sequence). CDR3 loop: CASMGQGDYTF. CDR3 bases: TGTGCCAGTATGGGACAGGGAGACTACACCTTC.

This chain uses TRBV10-3 with TRBJ2-1; tentative D call: TRBD2 (5 bases). Trimming took off 4 bases at V and 0 bases at J, with 10 bases between the two ends. CDR1 ENHRY and CDR2 SYGVKD come from the germline V gene. The CDR3 runs 15 residues. The CDR3 sequence: CAISVEERSYNEQFF. As DNA, the CDR3 is TGTGCCATCAGTGTGGAGGAACGCTCCTACAATGAGCAGTTCTTC.

This clonotype was seen repeatedly, ten times or more. The V and J genes are TRBV12-3 or TRBV12-4 and TRBJ1-1, with no clear D. Trimming shortened V by 1 base and J by 1 base, and 10 bases separated the two germline ends. The CDR3 consists of 15 residues. The CDR3 loop reads CASSLEGRPNTEAFF. CDR3 nucleotide sequence: TGTGCCAGCAGTTTAGAGGGCAGACCGAACACTGAAGCTTTCTTT.

The V and J genes are TRBV18 and TRBJ1-3, with TRBD1 matching over 11 bases. The germline V gene has CDR1 KGHSH and CDR2 LQKENI. V was pared by 10 bases and J by 3 bases, with 8 bases of the junction left unmatched. The CDR3 has 15 amino acids. As DNA, the CDR3 is TGTGCCACTACCAGGACAGGGGGCGATGGAAACACCATATATTTT. Protein: CATTRTGGDGNTIYF.

The chain carries TRBV5-1 and TRBJ1-6; D remains ambiguous. The germline V and J ends were trimmed by 0 bases and 10 bases, with 8 bases remaining between them. There are 13 residues in the CDR3. The germline V gene encodes CDR1 SGHRS and CDR2 YFSETQ. This CDR3 is CASSLEGDSPLHF. As DNA, the CDR3 is TGCGCCAGCAGCTTGGAGGGAGACTCACCCCTCCACTTT. Together with reference TRBV5-1 and TRBJ1-6, the CDR3 gives the full variable domain: KAGVTQTPRYLIKTRGQQVTLSCSPISGHRSVSWYQQTPGQGLQFLFEYFSETQRNKGNFPGRFSGRQFSNSRSEMNVSTLELGDSALYLCASSLEGDSPLHFGNGTRLTVT.

This clonotype occurred once. This clone may be a read error of a much larger clone one base away. DNA of the CDR3: TGTGCCAGCAGTGAATACGGGAGCTATGGCCACACCTTC. This codes for CASSEYGSYGHTF. The chain combines TRBV6-4 with TRBJ1-2; D uncertain. Germline CDR1 MRHNA, CDR2 SNTAGT. The CDR3 loop spans 13 amino acids.

The V and J genes are TRBV3-1 and TRBJ2-7, with D possibly being TRBD1 or TRBD2 (5 bases each). The V end was cut by 0 bases, the J end by 2 bases, with 14 bases between. The CDR3 is 16 residues long. CDR1 LGHDT and CDR2 YNNKEL come from the germline V gene (reference sequence). The CDR3 reads CASSQDSPGGPYEQYF. CDR3 nucleotide sequence: TGTGCCAGCAGCCAAGACTCTCCTGGGGGTCCCTACGAGCAGTACTTC.

The rearrangement joins TRBV20-1 to TRBJ1-2; D call uncertain. The CDR3 is 13 amino acids. The V end lost 1 base, the J end lost 5 bases, and 11 bases lay between the germline ends. Looked up from germline, CDR1 is DFQATT and CDR2 is SNEGSKA (reference sequence). The CDR3 loop reads CSARGAGEYGYTF. Here the CDR3 DNA reads TGCAGTGCTAGAGGGGCCGGGGAGTATGGCTACACCTTC.

V and J are TRBV6-2 or TRBV6-3 and TRBJ2-7, with D possibly matching TRBD1 (6 bases). CDR3 size: 16 residues. Trimming took off 6 bases at V and 0 bases at J, with 18 bases between the two ends. Per the germline V gene, CDR1 is MNHEY and CDR2 is SVGEGT. The CDR3 DNA sequence: TGTGCCAGCAGACCCCTCGGGACAATTAGCTCCTACGAGCAGTACTTC. It specifies CASRPLGTISSYEQYF.

Ten or more counts support this clonotype. The chain is built from TRBV27 and TRBJ2-1, with 9 bases aligning to TRBD1. Per the germline V gene, CDR1 is MNHEY and CDR2 is SMNVEV (reference sequence). This CDR3 spans 15 amino acids. V lost 5 bases, J lost 7 bases, and 9 bases stayed unmatched. DNA for the CDR3: TGTGCCAGCAGTCTGGACGGGACAGGGTGGAATGAGCAGTTCTTC. This translates into CASSLDGTGWNEQFF.

J is TRBJ1-1 and V is TRBV12-3 or TRBV12-4; no firm D call. V gave up 3 bases and J gave up 3 bases, with 5 bases separating them. The CDR3 length is 12 residues. CDR3 sequence reads: CASSFGYTEAFF. The CDR3 bases are TGTGCCAGCAGTTTCGGGTACACTGAAGCTTTCTTT.

This clonotype appeared many times. V gene TRBV6-1 combines with J gene TRBJ1-2, with a tentative D call TRBD1 (5 bases). The CDR3 is 13 amino acids. V shed 6 bases and J shed 5 bases, with 13 bases lying between them. Germline V gene lookup returns CDR1 MNHNS and CDR2 SASEGT. This CDR3 reads CASSFGTQYGYTF. CDR3 nucleotide sequence: TGTGCCAGCAGCTTCGGGACGCAGTATGGCTACACCTTC.